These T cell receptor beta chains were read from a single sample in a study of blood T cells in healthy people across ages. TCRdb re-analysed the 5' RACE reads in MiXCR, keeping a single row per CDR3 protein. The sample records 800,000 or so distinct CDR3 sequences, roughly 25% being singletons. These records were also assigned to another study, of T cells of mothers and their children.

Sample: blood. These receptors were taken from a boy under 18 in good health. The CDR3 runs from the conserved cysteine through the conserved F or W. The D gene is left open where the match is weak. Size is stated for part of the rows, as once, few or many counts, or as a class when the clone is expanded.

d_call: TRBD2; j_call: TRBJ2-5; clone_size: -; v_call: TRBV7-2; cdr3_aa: CASSLGMAGRGETQYF; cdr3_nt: TGTGCCAGCAGCTTAGGAATGGCCGGGAGGGGAGAGACCCAGTACTTC
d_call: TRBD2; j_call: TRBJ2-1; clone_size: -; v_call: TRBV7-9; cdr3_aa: CASSSGTSGNDEQFF; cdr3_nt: TGTGCCAGCAGCTCGGGGACTAGCGGGAACGATGAGCAGTTCTTC
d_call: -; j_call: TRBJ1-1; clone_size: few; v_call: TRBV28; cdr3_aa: CASSSKYRTEAFF; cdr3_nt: TGTGCCAGCAGCTCTAAGTACCGGACTGAAGCTTTCTTT
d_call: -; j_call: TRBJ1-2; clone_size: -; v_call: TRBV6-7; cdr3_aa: CAMSRGKGYYGYTF; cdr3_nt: TGTGCCATGTCACGTGGTAAGGGCTACTATGGCTACACCTTC
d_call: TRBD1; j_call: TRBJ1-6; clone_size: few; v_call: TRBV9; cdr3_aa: CASSPRGQGYNSPLHF; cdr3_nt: TGTGCCAGCAGCCCCCGAGGACAGGGTTATAATTCACCCCTCCACTTT
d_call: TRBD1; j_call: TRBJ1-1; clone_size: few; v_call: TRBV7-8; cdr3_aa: CASSLNRGEAFF; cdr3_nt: TGTGCCAGCAGCTTAAACAGGGGGGAAGCTTTCTTT
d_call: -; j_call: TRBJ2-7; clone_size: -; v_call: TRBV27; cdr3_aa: CASSFLWGRETYEQYF; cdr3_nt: TGTGCCAGCAGTTTCTTGTGGGGCAGGGAGACCTACGAGCAGTACTTC
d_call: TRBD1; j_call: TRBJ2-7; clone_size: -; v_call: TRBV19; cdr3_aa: CASSVQPGQSSYEQYF; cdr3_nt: TGTGCCAGTAGTGTCCAACCGGGACAGAGCTCCTACGAGCAGTACTTC
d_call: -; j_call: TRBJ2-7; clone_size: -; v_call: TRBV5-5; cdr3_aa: CASSLAFGSSYEQYF; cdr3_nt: TGTGCCAGCAGCTTGGCTTTCGGTAGCTCCTACGAGCAGTACTTC
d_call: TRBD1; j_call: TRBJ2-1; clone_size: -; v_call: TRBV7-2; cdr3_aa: CASSLGPTGAFYNEQFF; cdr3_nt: TGTGCCAGCAGCTTAGGCCCGACAGGGGCATTCTACAATGAGCAGTTCTTC
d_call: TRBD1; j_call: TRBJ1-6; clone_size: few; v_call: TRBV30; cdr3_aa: CAWSEQGNSPLHF; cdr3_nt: TGTGCCTGGAGTGAACAGGGGAATTCACCCCTCCACTTT